The 18 T cell receptor beta chains given below trace back to one sample, sequenced in a study of T cell repertoires in cytomegalovirus infection. TCRdb reprocessed the reads with MiXCR, giving one entry per CDR3 protein. The data contain 250,000 or so distinct CDR3 sequences, 9% to 15% of them singletons. Sequences were obtained from PBMCs. These receptor sequences come from a human donor in good health (CMV status not recorded). Some clones in this sample may be carry-over from other donors' samples.

This clonotype was seen ten or more times. This rearrangement joins TRBV7-2 to TRBJ2-7; D remains unclear. Germline-derived CDR1 and CDR2 are SGHTA and FQGNSA. The CDR3 is made up of 15 amino acids. Trimming stripped 0 bases from V and 1 base from J, with 10 bases between. The CDR3 DNA is TGTGCCAGCAGCTTAGCTCCGCTACTATCCTACGAGCAGTACTTC. The encoded protein is CASSLAPLLSYEQYF.

This clonotype was counted ten times or more. CDR3 sequence: CASSIEDSSYEQYF. The DNA for the CDR3 is TGTGCCAGTAGTATTGAGGACAGCTCCTACGAGCAGTACTTC. V and J are TRBV19 and TRBJ2-7; possible D gene TRBD1, 6 bases. CDR1 and CDR2 (germline): LNHDA, SQIVND (reference sequence). This CDR3 region has 14 residues. Deletions cut 3 bases from V and 0 bases from J, with 9 bases between. Filled out from reference TRBV19 and TRBJ2-7, the complete variable domain reads DGGITQSPKYLFRKEGQNVTLSCEQNLNHDAMYWYRQDPGQGLRLIYYSQIVNDFQKGDIAEGYSVSREKKESFPLTVTSAQKNPTAFYLCASSIEDSSYEQYFGPGTRLTVT.

At least ten counts were recorded for this clonotype. V gene TRBV19 combines with J gene TRBJ2-7; D possibly uses TRBD1 or TRBD2 (5 bases each). There are 13 residues in the CDR3. CDR1 LNHDA and CDR2 SQIVND come from the germline V gene (reference sequence). The V end lost 4 bases, the J end lost 5 bases, and 12 bases lay between the germline ends. In DNA, the CDR3 is TGTGCCAGTAGTAAGGGACGGAAGAACGAGCAGTACTTC. It specifies CASSKGRKNEQYF. Full variable domain (outside the CDR3, taken from reference TRBV19 and TRBJ2-7): DGGITQSPKYLFRKEGQNVTLSCEQNLNHDAMYWYRQDPGQGLRLIYYSQIVNDFQKGDIAEGYSVSREKKESFPLTVTSAQKNPTAFYLCASSKGRKNEQYFGPGTRLTVT.

This clonotype was observed many times. The rearrangement links TRBV19 to TRBJ1-6; D possibly corresponds to TRBD1 (5 bases). Deletions cut 4 bases from V and 8 bases from J, with 15 bases between. Per the germline V gene, CDR1 is LNHDA and CDR2 is SQIVND (reference sequence). The CDR3 covers 15 residues. The CDR3 sequence: CASSKSGGEDSPLHF. CDR3 nucleotide sequence: TGTGCCAGTAGTAAGAGTGGGGGAGAAGATTCACCCCTCCACTTT.

This clonotype has a handful of counts. This chain connects TRBV2 to TRBJ2-7, with 10 bases aligning to TRBD2. Germline V lookup: CDR1 SNHLY, CDR2 FYNNEI. This CDR3 is built from 14 residues. V trimming: 7 bases; J trimming: 1 base; junction bases outside the gene matches: 4. CDR3: CASKLAGTSYEQYF. For the CDR3, the DNA is TGTGCCAGCAAACTAGCGGGGACGTCCTACGAGCAGTACTTC.

This clonotype was counted at least ten times. This sequence joins TRBV7-2 and TRBJ2-1, with unresolved D. V was pared by 4 bases and J by 7 bases, with 8 bases between. The CDR3 spans 12 residues. The germline gives CDR1 SGHTA, CDR2 FQGNSA. The CDR3 reads CASSWAGNEQFF. The CDR3 nucleotides read TGTGCCAGCAGCTGGGCCGGGAATGAGCAGTTCTTC.

This clonotype appeared many times. Here the CDR3 reads CASSFASGVQPQHF. In nucleotides, the CDR3 is TGTGCCAGCAGTTTCGCTTCAGGGGTTCAGCCCCAGCATTTT. V is TRBV28 and J is TRBJ1-5; TRBD1 is a possible D gene (6 bases). The germline CDR1 and CDR2 sequences are MDHEN and SYDVKM. The length of the CDR3 is 14 residues. The germline V and J ends were trimmed by 3 bases and 6 bases, with 12 bases remaining between them.

Details on this clonotype: This could be a read error, since a much larger clone is one nucleotide away. The gene calls are TRBV2 and TRBJ1-5, with D unresolved. V gave up 5 bases and J gave up 4 bases, with 12 bases separating them. The CDR3 sequence is 14 residues long. Germline V gives CDR1 SNHLY, CDR2 FYNNEI. CDR3 nucleotides: TGTGCCAGCAGTATGGTCCCGCCGAATCAGCCCCAGCATTTT. It specifies CASSMVPPNQPQHF.

This clonotype was seen only a few times. J is TRBJ2-1 and V is TRBV28; 9 nucleotides agree with TRBD2. Germline CDR1 and CDR2: MDHEN and SYDVKM. CDR3 length: 15 amino acids. Trimming cost V 6 bases and J 8 bases; bases outside gene matches: 11. CDR3: CASSPRAGGPHEQFF. Written as DNA, the CDR3 is TGTGCCAGCAGCCCCCGGGCGGGAGGGCCCCATGAGCAGTTCTTC. The full variable domain, completed using reference TRBV28 and TRBJ2-1, is DVKVTQSSRYLVKRTGEKVFLECVQDMDHENMFWYRQDPGLGLRLIYFSYDVKMKEKGDIPEGYSVSREKKERFSLILESASTNQTSMYLCASSPRAGGPHEQFFGPGTRLTVL.

This clonotype appeared many times. The chain employs TRBV7-2 and TRBJ1-1, with D perhaps TRBD1 (6 bases). Trimming cost V 0 bases and J 6 bases, with 14 bases left between them. This CDR3 comprises 15 residues. CDR1 is SGHTA and CDR2 is FQGNSA in the germline V gene. The chain's CDR3 is CASSLAAGASAEAFF. As DNA, the CDR3 is TGTGCCAGCAGCTTAGCGGCGGGGGCTAGCGCTGAAGCTTTCTTT.

This clonotype was recorded at least ten times. The chain has TRBV7-2 and TRBJ2-4; 10 nucleotides agree with TRBD2. CDR1 is SGHTA and CDR2 is FQGNSA in the germline V gene. V trimming: 5 bases; J trimming: 5 bases; junction bases outside the gene matches: 9. The CDR3 loop spans 16 amino acids. The CDR3 sequence is CASSMSGGEGQNIQYF. As DNA, the CDR3 is TGTGCCAGCAGCATGAGCGGGGGGGAGGGCCAAAACATTCAGTACTTC.

The chain uses TRBV6-2 or TRBV6-3 and TRBJ1-1; D uncertain. Germline values: CDR1 MNHEY, CDR2 SVGEGT. This CDR3 comprises 17 residues. V was shortened by 0 bases and J by 1 base, with 15 bases between the two germline ends. The CDR3 sequence: CASSYSGTGSGNTEAFF. The CDR3 bases are TGTGCCAGCAGTTACTCGGGTACCGGCAGTGGGAACACTGAAGCTTTCTTT.

At least ten counts were recorded for this clonotype. This chain uses TRBV7-2 with TRBJ2-1; D might be TRBD1 or TRBD2, each matching 5 bases. CDR1 and CDR2 from the germline V gene are SGHTA and FQGNSA. CDR3 length: 15 amino acids. V gave up 4 bases and J gave up 0 bases, with 10 bases separating them. This CDR3 is CASSWGISSYNEQFF. CDR3 sequence (DNA): TGTGCCAGCAGCTGGGGGATTAGCTCCTACAATGAGCAGTTCTTC. Combining the CDR3 with reference TRBV7-2 and TRBJ2-1 gives the whole variable domain GAGVSQSPSNKVTEKGKDVELRCDPISGHTALYWYRQSLGQGLEFLIYFQGNSAPDKSGLPSDRFSAERTGGSVSTLTIQRTQQEDSAVYLCASSWGISSYNEQFFGPGTRLTVL.

This clonotype was seen only a few times. The J gene is TRBJ2-5, the V gene TRBV20-1, with 10 positions matching TRBD2. This CDR3 region has 14 residues. Germline V gene data show CDR1 as DFQATT and CDR2 as SNEGSKA (reference sequence). V shed 5 bases, J shed 5 bases, and the junction held 8 bases outside the gene matches. The DNA of the CDR3 is TGCAGTGCTCCAAGCGGGGGGGCCTCGGAGACCCAGTACTTC. Translated, it gives CSAPSGGASETQYF.

The genes are TRBV6-2 or TRBV6-3 and TRBJ2-7; D gene unclear. Trimming removed 6 bases from V and 5 bases from J, with 14 bases in between. This CDR3 contains 13 residues. Germline CDR1 reads MNHEY; CDR2 reads SVGEGT. CDR3 region: CASSNYPPHEQYF. For the CDR3, the DNA is TGTGCCAGCAGCAACTATCCCCCCCACGAGCAGTACTTC.

This clonotype has a handful of counts. This chain uses TRBV19 with TRBJ2-7; D is unresolved. The germline V gene encodes CDR1 LNHDA and CDR2 SQIVND (reference sequence). The CDR3 has 13 amino acids. Trimming left V 3 bases short and J 2 bases short, with 8 bases between. CDR3 in amino acids: CASSIERTYEQYF. The CDR3 nucleotides read TGTGCCAGTAGTATTGAGAGGACCTACGAGCAGTACTTC. The whole variable domain, remainder taken from reference TRBV19 and TRBJ2-7, is DGGITQSPKYLFRKEGQNVTLSCEQNLNHDAMYWYRQDPGQGLRLIYYSQIVNDFQKGDIAEGYSVSREKKESFPLTVTSAQKNPTAFYLCASSIERTYEQYFGPGTRLTVT.

This clonotype was counted ten times or more. The V call is TRBV7-2, the J call TRBJ2-3; no clear D gene. V was cut by 2 bases and J by 2 bases, with 8 bases left in between. The CDR3 spans 14 residues. Germline loops: CDR1 SGHTA, CDR2 FQGNSA. Here the CDR3 DNA reads TGTGCCAGCAGCTTACGCCAGTACACAGATACGCAGTATTTT. Encoded protein: CASSLRQYTDTQYF.

J is TRBJ1-1 and V is TRBV29-1; D may be TRBD1 (6 bases). Trimming removed 6 bases at V and 4 bases at J, with 12 bases between. The CDR3 sequence is 12 residues long. CDR1 is SQVTM and CDR2 is ANQGSEA in the germline V gene. Here the CDR3 DNA reads TGCAGCGTGGGGGGGCTGGGCACTGAAGCTTTCTTT. Encoded protein: CSVGGLGTEAFF. The entire variable domain, with the rest obtained from reference TRBV29-1 and TRBJ1-1, is as follows: SAVISQKPSRDICQRGTSLTIQCQVDSQVTMMFWYRQQPGQSLTLIATANQGSEATYESGFVIDKFPISRPNLTFSTLTVSNMSPEDSSIYLCSVGGLGTEAFFGQGTRLTVV.